Listed here are 22 T cell receptor beta chains from one sample, sequenced in a study of cytomegalovirus exposure and HLA in healthy donors. The study ran its PCR with 60 Vbeta and 13 Jbeta primers. Profiling relied on immunoSEQ multiplex PCR, and the TCRdb table lists in-frame clones only, not all of them. The sample records some 130,000 clones, about 80% being singletons. Sequencing was carried out using PBMCs. These receptors were collected from a human donor in good health.

The rearrangement links TRBV10-1 to TRBJ2-3; 8 nucleotides align to TRBD1. Germline V CDR1 and CDR2: WNHNN, SYGVQD (reference sequence). This CDR3 is built from 15 residues. The V and J ends lost 6 bases and 4 bases, in that order; junction bases with no gene match: 9. The chain's CDR3 is CASSAGTGRSDTQYF. The CDR3 coding sequence is TGCGCCAGCAGCGCCGGGACAGGTCGTTCAGATACGCAGTATTTT.

This clone showed up just once. J is TRBJ2-7 and V is TRBV19, with no clear D. The germline gives CDR1 LNHDA, CDR2 SQIVND (reference sequence). This CDR3 region has 14 residues. Trimming removed 5 bases at V and 2 bases at J, with 13 bases between. CDR3 residues: CASSLTAATYEQYF. Here the CDR3 DNA reads TGTGCCAGTAGTCTAACAGCTGCCACCTACGAGCAGTACTTC.

The chain combines TRBV5-4 with TRBJ1-4; D is perhaps TRBD1 (5 bases). Trimming took off 3 bases at V and 5 bases at J, with 14 bases between the two ends. The CDR3 is 15 residues long. Germline assignment: CDR1 SGHNT and CDR2 YYREEE (reference sequence). CDR3 DNA sequence: TGTGCCAGCAGCTCGGGGACCGGGAGGAATGAAAAACTGTTTTTT. Amino acid sequence: CASSSGTGRNEKLFF.

J is TRBJ1-2 and V is TRBV25-1; D is uncertain. Germline CDR1 is MGHDK and CDR2 is SYGVNS. Between the trimmed V and J ends, which lost 4 bases and 3 bases, there was a span of 6 bases. This CDR3 has 12 residues. CDR3 in DNA: TGTGCCAGCAGTGCGGGGTACTATGGCTACACCTTC. This translates into CASSAGYYGYTF.

This clone has just one count. The rearrangement links TRBV20-1 to TRBJ1-2; D perhaps matches TRBD1 (6 bases). This CDR3 has 11 residues. Trimming cost V 6 bases and J 4 bases, with 9 bases left between them. Germline loops: CDR1 DFQATT, CDR2 SNEGSKA (reference sequence). CDR3 protein: CSADSFYGYTF. The CDR3 region has the DNA TGCAGTGCGGACAGTTTCTATGGCTACACCTTC.

On this clone itself: This sample also contains other DNA sequences that code for the same CDR3. The chain employs TRBV7-9 and TRBJ2-5; no clear D gene. Per germline, CDR1 SEHNR and CDR2 FQNEAQ (reference sequence). The CDR3 totals 12 residues. The ends were cut back, 1 base at V and 5 bases at J, with 5 bases in the middle. The CDR3 protein is CASSLVRETQYF. CDR3 nucleotides: TGTGCCAGCAGCTTAGTACGGGAGACCCAGTACTTC.

Here the CDR3 reads CASRTGTAYEQYF. The CDR3 coding sequence is TGTGCCAGCCGAACCGGGACAGCGTACGAGCAGTACTTC. This chain joins TRBV27 and TRBJ2-7; 7 bases match TRBD1. Germline V lookup: CDR1 MNHEY, CDR2 SMNVEV (reference sequence). V shed 8 bases and J 4 bases; nucleotides not matched to a gene: 8. The length of the CDR3 is 13 residues.

The V gene is TRBV9, the J gene TRBJ2-1; D unresolved. CDR1 SGDLS and CDR2 YYNGEE come from the germline V gene. The CDR3 consists of 15 residues. Trimming cost V 2 bases and J 0 bases, with 9 bases left between them. The CDR3 coding sequence is TGTGCCAGCAGCGTTCTTACCAGCTCCTACAATGAGCAGTTCTTC. It is translated as CASSVLTSSYNEQFF.

This chain uses TRBV5-5 with TRBJ1-1; no definite D call. There are 13 residues in the CDR3. Germline V gives CDR1 SGHKS, CDR2 YYEKEE (reference sequence). V was clipped by 5 bases and J by 0 bases, with 8 bases between them. The CDR3 sequence is CASRPTLNTEAFF. In nucleotides, the CDR3 is TGTGCCAGCAGACCCACACTGAACACTGAAGCTTTCTTT.

V is TRBV4-1 and J is TRBJ2-5; 9 bases map to TRBD2. CDR1 is MGHRA and CDR2 is YSYEKL in the germline V gene. Trimming took 0 bases from V and 5 from J; bases not matched to a gene: 16. CDR3 size: 19 residues. The CDR3 DNA reads TGCGCCAGCAGCCAAGAGTTTGCAGCGGGGGGTTTTTATTCTGAGACCCAGTACTTC. Translating gives CASSQEFAAGGFYSETQYF.

J is TRBJ1-5 and V is TRBV15; weak D call: TRBD1 (5 bases). Trimming took off 3 bases at V and 8 bases at J, with 11 bases between the two ends. The CDR3 runs to 13 residues. The germline CDR1 and CDR2 sequences are LNHNV and YYDKDF (reference sequence). CDR3 protein: CATSSDRIEPQHF. The CDR3 bases are TGTGCCACCAGCAGCGACAGAATAGAGCCCCAGCATTTT.

The rearrangement uses TRBV6-6 and TRBJ2-3; no clear D. V dropped 0 bases and J dropped 1 base, with 5 bases sitting between them. CDR3 length: 14 residues. From germline, CDR1 is MNHNY and CDR2 SVGAGI (reference sequence). In DNA, the CDR3 is TGTGCCAGCAGTTACTCAATCGGCACAGATACGCAGTATTTT. Translated, it gives CASSYSIGTDTQYF.

The chain uses TRBV7-3 and TRBJ2-3, with 9 bases lining up with TRBD1. With V trimmed by 0 bases and J by 3 bases, 4 bases remained unmatched. The CDR3 length is 16 residues. Germline loops: CDR1 SGHTA, CDR2 FQGTGA. The CDR3 sequence is CASSLTNDRGTDTQYF. The CDR3 region has the DNA TGTGCCAGCAGCTTAACGAACGACAGGGGGACAGATACGCAGTATTTT.

The CDR3 DNA sequence: TGTGCCATCAGTGAGCCGCGGACAGGGGGATTGGGCTACGAGCAGTACTTC. Residues: CAISEPRTGGLGYEQYF. This chain joins TRBV10-3 and TRBJ2-7; 10 bases match TRBD1. The V gene's germline CDR1 is ENHRY and CDR2 SYGVKD. The J segment lost 3 bases and the V segment lost 2 bases, leaving 10 bases of the junction unmatched. CDR3 size: 17 residues.

This chain links TRBV27 with TRBJ1-1; no clear D. The CDR3 totals 14 residues. With 4 bases removed from V and 3 bases from J, the gap between germline ends came to 12 bases. The germline CDR1 and CDR2 sequences are MNHEY and SMNVEV (reference sequence). The CDR3 sequence: CASSSLFGDTEAFF. CDR3 coding DNA: TGTGCCAGCAGTTCTTTATTCGGTGACACTGAAGCTTTCTTT.

The chain employs TRBV4-2 and TRBJ2-3; 9 bases fit TRBD2. The CDR3 has 15 residues. Germline CDR1 is LGHNA and CDR2 is YNFKEQ. Unmatched junction bases numbered 4, after V lost 4 bases and J lost 2 bases. The CDR3 is CASSPRTSDTDTQYF. CDR3 nucleotide sequence: TGTGCCAGCAGCCCTAGGACTAGCGACACAGATACGCAGTATTTT.

The V and J genes are TRBV5-4 and TRBJ1-1; the D is unclear. Per the germline V gene, CDR1 is SGHNT and CDR2 is YYREEE (reference sequence). The CDR3 contains 12 residues. The V end was cut by 1 base, the J end by 3 bases, with 4 bases between. CDR3 coding DNA: TGTGCCAGCAGCTTGTCTCACACTGAAGCTTTCTTT. This encodes CASSLSHTEAFF.

The chain combines TRBV27 with TRBJ2-1, with a tentative D call TRBD1 (6 bases). V gave up 7 bases and J gave up 5 bases, with 15 bases separating them. CDR1 MNHEY and CDR2 SMNVEV come from the germline V gene (reference sequence). The CDR3 covers 14 residues. The CDR3 spells CASKPGVPHNEQFF. The DNA for the CDR3 is TGTGCCAGCAAACCAGGGGTGCCCCACAATGAGCAGTTCTTC.

V gene TRBV18 combines with J gene TRBJ1-2; TRBD1 matches at 10 bases. The CDR3 runs to 17 residues. V lost 0 bases, J lost 8 bases, and 12 bases stayed unmatched. Per germline, CDR1 KGHSH and CDR2 LQKENI. CDR3 sequence reads: CASSPPRVGQGSDGYTF. The CDR3 DNA sequence: TGTGCCAGCTCACCACCAAGGGTGGGACAGGGGAGTGACGGCTACACCTTC.

J is TRBJ1-5 and V is TRBV19, with TRBD1 matching 9 bases. Germline V gene data show CDR1 as LNHDA and CDR2 as SQIVND (reference sequence). The CDR3 extends over 21 amino acids. With V trimmed by 1 base and J by 2 bases, 18 bases remained unmatched. CDR3 sequence: CASSIGGGPGQGGIGNQPQHF. In DNA, the CDR3 is TGTGCCAGTAGTATAGGAGGGGGACCGGGACAGGGCGGTATAGGCAATCAGCCCCAGCATTTT.

The genes are TRBV28 and TRBJ2-1, with TRBD2 identical over 11 bases. With 3 bases clipped from V and 1 base from J, the junction kept 20 bases outside the gene matches. This CDR3 contains 22 residues. The germline V gene has CDR1 MDHEN and CDR2 SYDVKM. Here the CDR3 reads CASSFWLAGGPLSDRSYNEQFF. In DNA form, the CDR3 reads TGTGCCAGCAGTTTTTGGTTAGCGGGGGGGCCATTAAGCGACAGGTCCTACAATGAGCAGTTCTTC.

This chain connects TRBV9 to TRBJ1-1; TRBD1 matches 7 bases. The germline gives CDR1 SGDLS, CDR2 YYNGEE. This CDR3 has 14 residues. V trimming: 3 bases; J trimming: 7 bases; junction bases outside the gene matches: 9. CDR3 in amino acids: CASSGLRTGGEAFF. The CDR3 DNA is TGTGCCAGCAGCGGATTAAGGACAGGCGGTGAAGCTTTCTTT.